What follows are 2 T cell receptor beta chains derived from one specimen sequenced in a study of blood T cell repertoires in COVID-19 (dated by TCRdb to about 2020). Preparation of the library involved the immunoSEQ multiplex PCR assay. This immuneACCESS table, as held by TCRdb, lists in-frame sequences with V and J called but not all clones. Of the missing ones, under half trace to an unresolved V gene in checked studies; the others have no known cause. The sample records about 330,000 clones, about 92% of which are singletons. Approximately 18% of the sample goes to the ten largest clones. The sequencing sample was made of PBMCs or T cells enriched from blood (not recorded which). These receptors came from a woman in her thirties who had recovered from COVID-19.

On this clone itself: This same CDR3 is encoded by further DNA sequences in the sample. V usage is TRBV9 and J usage is TRBJ2-3; the D gene is possibly TRBD2 (7 bases). In germline, CDR1 is SGDLS, CDR2 YYNGEE. V was clipped by 0 bases and J by 5 bases, with 10 bases between them. This CDR3 spans 14 amino acids. The CDR3 here is CASSVAGGGDTQYF. The CDR3 DNA reads as TGTGCCAGCAGCGTAGCGGGGGGCGGAGATACGCAGTATTTT.

The J gene is TRBJ1-6, the V gene TRBV6-5, with D hard to call. Germline loops: CDR1 MNHEY, CDR2 SVGAGI. CDR3 length: 15 amino acids. Trimming cost V 9 bases and J 10 bases, with 22 bases left between them. The CDR3 nucleotides read TGTGCCAGTACCGGCGGCGGGCCGGTGGGGTCACCCCTCCACTTT. Its translation: CASTGGGPVGSPLHF.